This T cell receptor beta chain was found in a study of regulatory T cells in long-lasting Graves disease. Documented time point: newly diagnosed GD, antithyroid drugs for less than 3 months. PBMC-extracted RNA yielded the TCR library. This clonotype was picked up many times. The antigen is undetermined. Findings and limits, study-wide: The study found lower TCR diversity in persistent Graves' patients than in newly diagnosed ones.

Both iRepertoire HTBI primers and Arm-PCR of CDR3 regions were used to build the TCR beta libraries. MiXCR, run by TCRdb on the multiplex PCR reads, gives a single entry per CDR3 protein. The sample includes 450,000 to 500,000 distinct CDR3 sequences, around 15% of them seen just once. From germline, CDR1 is MDHEN and CDR2 SYDVKM. The CDR3 is made up of 16 amino acids. V lost 5 bases, J lost 6 bases, and 20 bases lay in between. The sample also formed part of further work on T cells in Graves' hyperthyroidism and ophthalmopathy. That study adds: Most clonotypes that expanded in the thyroid above 0.001 also showed up in blood.

This receptor was obtained from a man aged 40-55 years with Graves disease. Source: peripheral blood mononuclear cells (PBMCs), taken at new diagnosis, from a patient treated with antithyroid drugs. This chain connects TRBV28 to TRBJ2-1; TRBD2 might be the D (5 bases). For the CDR3, the DNA is TGTGCCAGCAGTGCGCCCCCGGGATATTTTTTCAATGAGCAGTTCTTC. Its translation: CASSAPPGYFFNEQFF.